The clone carrying this T cell receptor beta chain has at least ten counts. These data originate in a study of response to subunit inactivated influenza vaccine. TCRdb recomputed calls from the RT-PCR reads with MiXCR, one row per CDR3 protein. The sample includes some 570,000 distinct CDR3 sequences, over 9% seen only once; the top ten take roughly 11%. Trimming took 3 bases from V and 3 from J, leaving 9 bases between them. The CDR3 consists of 14 residues. CDR1 and CDR2 (germline): SGHTA, FQGNSA. These same data were also listed under a study on T cells expressing NK-cell markers. Turning to that study: TCR beta cDNA was generated via 5'RACE template switching incorporating UMIs.

This chain uses TRBV7-2 with TRBJ2-4; possibly TRBD2 for D (5 bases). Sequencing was performed on PBMCs from blood, taken on the day of vaccination. This clonotype was obtained from a man in his fifties or sixties who received an inactivated influenza vaccine. The CDR3 reads CASSFTSGKNIQYF. The CDR3, as DNA: TGTGCCAGCAGCTTCACTAGTGGCAAAAACATTCAGTACTTC.